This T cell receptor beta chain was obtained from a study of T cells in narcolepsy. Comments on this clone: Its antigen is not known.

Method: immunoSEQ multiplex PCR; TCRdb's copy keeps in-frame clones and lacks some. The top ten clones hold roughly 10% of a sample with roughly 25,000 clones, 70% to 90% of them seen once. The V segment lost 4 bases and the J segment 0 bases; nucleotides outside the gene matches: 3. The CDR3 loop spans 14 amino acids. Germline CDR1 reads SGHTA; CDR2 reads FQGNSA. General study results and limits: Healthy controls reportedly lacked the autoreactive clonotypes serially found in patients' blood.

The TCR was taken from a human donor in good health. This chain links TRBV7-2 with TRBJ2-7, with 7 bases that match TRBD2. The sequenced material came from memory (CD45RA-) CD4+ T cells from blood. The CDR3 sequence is CASSSTSVSYEQYF. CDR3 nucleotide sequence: TGTGCCAGCAGCTCCACTAGCGTCTCCTACGAGCAGTACTTC.